This T cell receptor beta chain is drawn from a study of blood T cell repertoires in COVID-19 (dated by TCRdb to the early 2020s). About the investigation overall: Samples covering the acute and convalescent phases of COVID-19 were provided by collaborators in the United States, Italy and Spain. Nearly every sample came with metadata listing a de-identified subject ID, COVID-19 status, age in years and sex. HLA class I and class II types, where available, came from metadata supplied by the sample provider rather than from assay-based typing. The repertoires were released in a freely available public database intended as a resource for research on the immune response to SARS-CoV-2. The samples were drawn from the first 160 participants of the ongoing ImmuneRACE study and from under 1,500 subjects provided by 6 global collaborators. Deeply sampled blood TCRbeta repertoires from subjects exposed to, actively infected with, or recovered from COVID-19 were included in the dataset. The material from the prospective study consisted of cDNA or gDNA derived from T cells, B-cell-depleted T cells, or PBMCs.

As encoded in the germline V gene, CDR1 is SNHLY while CDR2 is FYNNEI. Including cysteine and phenylalanine, the CDR3 has 15 amino acids. The only DNA kept is the CDR3, 45 bases in frame from the first base. Clipping removes 8 bases from V and 5 bases from J, with 10 as the unmatched junction base count. TCRbeta CDR3 regions were amplified from genomic DNA by means of the immunoSEQ Assay, a bias-controlled multiplex PCR. Concerning the study's data processing: Within the assay, amplification of reference gene primers was used to estimate how many nucleated cells each sample contained. To quantify the absolute abundance of each unique TCRbeta CDR3 rearrangement, sequence reads were collapsed and filtered. For each sample, productive Simpson clonality was calculated as the square root of Simpson's diversity index over productive rearrangements. TCRdb retrieved this table from immuneACCESS and kept in-frame rearrangements only. Not all clones are present; in checked studies, unresolved V genes account for under half, and no reason is known for the remainder. V and J calls plus clone size are reproduced from that table; the DNA served to infer D and trimming. For this sample there are roughly 180,000 clones; 81% appear just once. Of the sample, approximately 10% falls within the top ten clones.

What the authors observed across the whole study: Clinical and demographic metadata were provided uncurated, with the amount varying by source and participant.

In the case of this clone: It has no known antigen specificity. Base qualities are missing; no much larger clone stands one base away.

One collaborating source in Seattle enrolled patients while the patients were actively infected and followed the patients over time throughout the course of disease. Each collaborating institution followed its own protocols to collect whole blood in K2EDTA tubes. Collaborator samples were shipped for TCRbeta analysis as frozen whole blood, isolated PBMCs, or DNA extracted from either sample type. The sequence came from a woman of 80 years or more with COVID-19, enrolled during active disease. Sequenced input: peripheral blood. Recombination linked TRBV2 to TRBJ2-1, and TRBD2 aligns with 9 junction nucleotides. The sequenced DNA is TGTGCCAGCGGTCTAAGCGGGAGGCCCGACAATGAGCAGTTCTTC. Translated, it gives CASGLSGRPDNEQFF.